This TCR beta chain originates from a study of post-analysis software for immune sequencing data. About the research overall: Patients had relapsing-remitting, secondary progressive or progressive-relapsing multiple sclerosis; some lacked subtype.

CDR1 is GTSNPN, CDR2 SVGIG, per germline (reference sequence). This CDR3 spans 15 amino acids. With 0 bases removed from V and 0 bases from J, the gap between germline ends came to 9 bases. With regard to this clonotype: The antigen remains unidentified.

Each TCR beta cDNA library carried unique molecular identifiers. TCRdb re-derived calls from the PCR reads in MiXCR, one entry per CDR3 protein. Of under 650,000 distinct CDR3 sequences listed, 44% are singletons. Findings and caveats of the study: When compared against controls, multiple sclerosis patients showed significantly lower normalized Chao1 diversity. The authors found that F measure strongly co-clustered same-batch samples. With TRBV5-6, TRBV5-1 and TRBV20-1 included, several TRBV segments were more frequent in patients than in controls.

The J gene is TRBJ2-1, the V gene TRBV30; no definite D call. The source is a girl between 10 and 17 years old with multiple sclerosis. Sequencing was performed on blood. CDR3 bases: TGTGCCTGGAGTGTAATTTCAAGCTCCTACAATGAGCAGTTCTTC. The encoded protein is CAWSVISSSYNEQFF.